The entry below gives a single T cell receptor (beta chain) sequence along with its context. With TRAV- and TRBV-specific primers, first-strand cDNA was made, covering the alpha and beta chains. With a constant-region primer and a V-primer adapter, TCRs were subjected to approximately 21 PCR cycles of amplification. TCRdb recomputed calls from the reads with MiXCR, one row per CDR3 protein. The data show roughly 60,000 distinct CDR3 sequences, roughly 24% seen once. Germline V gene lookup returns CDR1 MNHEY and CDR2 SMNVEV (reference sequence). V lost 2 bases and J lost 10, with 18 bases in between. This CDR3 region has 15 residues. Time point specified: before trial treatment. The sample is drawn from a study of low-dose radiotherapy and immunotherapy resistance in tumors.

Sequencing was performed on PBMCs, taken before treatment. This sequence joins TRBV27 and TRBJ2-1; no firm D call. This clonotype was obtained from a male donor with prostate cancer. The CDR3 loop reads CASSLVMGISYEQFF. CDR3 nucleotides: TGTGCCAGCAGTTTAGTGATGGGTATCTCCTACGAGCAGTTCTTC.